This T cell receptor beta chain originates from a study of cytomegalovirus exposure and HLA in healthy donors. The overall study: Sequencing of 150 million to 200 million T cells in an earlier analysis found 95 million to 120 million unique TCR beta sequences. Study results and caveats: Some V segments (TRBV6-2 and TRBV6-3 among them) were excluded as indistinguishable. The productive fraction for most TCR beta V segments was about 87% or about 30% in an earlier analysis. A later analysis by the authors found several of the most significant clusters apparently linked to common viral pathogens.

There are a few counts of this clone. Its target is not known. This CDR3 contains 13 residues. Germline V lookup: CDR1 SGHNT, CDR2 YYREEE (reference sequence). With V trimmed by 9 bases and J by 0 bases, 3 bases remained unmatched. Use of 60 Vbeta and 13 Jbeta primers characterized the PCR. The method was immunoSEQ multiplex PCR; TCRdb's version includes in-frame clones alone and lacks a portion of them. The repertoire includes fewer than 100,000 clones, under 75% of them detected once, and around 1.3% sits in the top ten. The sequenced material came from PBMCs. This TCR came from a female donor in good health and CMV-seronegative. The chain combines TRBV5-4 with TRBJ1-2; TRBD1 matches 9 bases. The CDR3 loop is CATRDRANYGYTF. CDR3 sequence (DNA): TGTGCCACCCGGGACAGGGCTAACTATGGCTACACCTTC.